At least ten counts were recorded for the clone carrying this TCR beta chain. Its matching antigen is unknown. Method: immunoSEQ multiplex PCR; TCRdb's copy keeps in-frame clones and lacks some. This sample carries tens of thousands of clones and no singletons, and 2% to 2.5% goes to the top ten. This sample was included in a study of T cells after posttransplantation cyclophosphamide. The CDR3 loop spans 18 amino acids. Unmatched junction bases numbered 13, after V lost 4 bases and J lost 2 bases. Germline CDR1 LGHNA, CDR2 YSLEER. Findings and caveats of the study: Recipient CMV seropositivity and CMV reactivation strongly tracked TRB clonality.

Sequencing used PBMCs. This clonotype was sampled from a man aged 40-49 years in good health, CMV-negative, and a related stem cell transplant donor. V usage is TRBV4-3 and J usage is TRBJ2-3; 9 bases map to TRBD2. CDR3 DNA sequence: TGCGCCAGCAGCCCCAACTCCGGGACTAGCCGATTCACAGATACGCAGTATTTT. Protein sequence: CASSPNSGTSRFTDTQYF.